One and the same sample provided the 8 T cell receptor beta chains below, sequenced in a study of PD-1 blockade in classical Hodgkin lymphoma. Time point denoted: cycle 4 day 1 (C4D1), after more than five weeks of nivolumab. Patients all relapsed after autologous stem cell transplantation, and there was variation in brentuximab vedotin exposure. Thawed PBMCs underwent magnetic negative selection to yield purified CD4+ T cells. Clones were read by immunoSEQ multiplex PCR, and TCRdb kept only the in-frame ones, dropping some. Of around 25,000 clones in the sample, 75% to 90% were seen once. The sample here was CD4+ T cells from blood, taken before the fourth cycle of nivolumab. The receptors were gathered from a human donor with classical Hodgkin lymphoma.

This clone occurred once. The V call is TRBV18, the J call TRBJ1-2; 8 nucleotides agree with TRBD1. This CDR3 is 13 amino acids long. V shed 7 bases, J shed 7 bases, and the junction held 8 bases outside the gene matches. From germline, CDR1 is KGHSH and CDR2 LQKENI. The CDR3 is CASYSDRGPGYTF. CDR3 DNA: TGTGCCAGCTACTCCGACAGGGGTCCTGGCTACACCTTC.

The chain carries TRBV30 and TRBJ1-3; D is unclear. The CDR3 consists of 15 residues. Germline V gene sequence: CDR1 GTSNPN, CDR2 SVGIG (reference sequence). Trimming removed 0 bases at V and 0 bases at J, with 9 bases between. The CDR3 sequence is CAWSVTGSSGNTIYF. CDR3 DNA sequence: TGTGCCTGGAGTGTAACGGGGAGCTCTGGAAACACCATATATTTT.

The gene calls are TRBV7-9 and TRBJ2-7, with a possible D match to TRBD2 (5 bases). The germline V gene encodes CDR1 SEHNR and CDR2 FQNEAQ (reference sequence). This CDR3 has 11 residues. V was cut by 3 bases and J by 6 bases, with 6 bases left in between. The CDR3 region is CASSLGAEQYF. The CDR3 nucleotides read TGTGCCAGCAGCTTGGGAGCCGAGCAGTACTTC. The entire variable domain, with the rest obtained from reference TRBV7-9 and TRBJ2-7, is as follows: DTGVSQNPRHKITKRGQNVTFRCDPISEHNRLYWYRQTLGQGPEFLTYFQNEAQLEKSRLLSDRFSAERPKGSFSTLEIQRTEQGDSAMYLCASSLGAEQYFGPGTRLTVT.

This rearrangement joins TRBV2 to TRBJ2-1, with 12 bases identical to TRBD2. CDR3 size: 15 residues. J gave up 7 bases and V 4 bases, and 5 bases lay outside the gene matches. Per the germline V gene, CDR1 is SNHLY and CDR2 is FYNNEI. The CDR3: CASSVGLAGGNEQFF. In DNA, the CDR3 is TGTGCCAGCAGTGTTGGGCTAGCGGGAGGGAATGAGCAGTTCTTC.

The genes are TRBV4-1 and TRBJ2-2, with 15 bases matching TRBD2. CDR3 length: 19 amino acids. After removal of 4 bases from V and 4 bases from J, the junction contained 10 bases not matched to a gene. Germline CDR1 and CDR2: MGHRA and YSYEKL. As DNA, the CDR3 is TGCGCCAGCAGCCCCGGGGGACTAGCGGGAGGTCGGGGCACCGGGGAGCTGTTTTTT. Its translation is CASSPGGLAGGRGTGELFF.

CDR3 bases: TGCGCCAGCAGCCAAGGTCGGCAGGCTAGCACAGATACGCAGTATTTT. Protein: CASSQGRQASTDTQYF. The V gene is TRBV4-1, the J gene TRBJ2-3; D ambiguous. The germline gives CDR1 MGHRA, CDR2 YSYEKL. The CDR3 is 16 residues long. V was shortened by 1 base and J by 0 bases, with 11 bases between the two germline ends.

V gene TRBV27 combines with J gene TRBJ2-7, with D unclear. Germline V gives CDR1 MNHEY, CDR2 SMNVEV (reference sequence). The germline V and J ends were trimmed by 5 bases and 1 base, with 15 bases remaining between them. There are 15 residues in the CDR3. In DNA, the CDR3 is TGTGCCAGCAGTGGCGCTGAGGCCGGTTCCTACGAGCAGTACTTC. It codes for CASSGAEAGSYEQYF.

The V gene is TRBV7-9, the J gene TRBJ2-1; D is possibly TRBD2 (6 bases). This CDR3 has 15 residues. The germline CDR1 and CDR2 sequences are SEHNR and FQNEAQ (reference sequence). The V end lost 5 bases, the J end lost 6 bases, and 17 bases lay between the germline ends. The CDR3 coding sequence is TGTGCCAGCAGCCCTACTAGCACCCGCGTCAATGAGCAGTTCTTC. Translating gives CASSPTSTRVNEQFF.